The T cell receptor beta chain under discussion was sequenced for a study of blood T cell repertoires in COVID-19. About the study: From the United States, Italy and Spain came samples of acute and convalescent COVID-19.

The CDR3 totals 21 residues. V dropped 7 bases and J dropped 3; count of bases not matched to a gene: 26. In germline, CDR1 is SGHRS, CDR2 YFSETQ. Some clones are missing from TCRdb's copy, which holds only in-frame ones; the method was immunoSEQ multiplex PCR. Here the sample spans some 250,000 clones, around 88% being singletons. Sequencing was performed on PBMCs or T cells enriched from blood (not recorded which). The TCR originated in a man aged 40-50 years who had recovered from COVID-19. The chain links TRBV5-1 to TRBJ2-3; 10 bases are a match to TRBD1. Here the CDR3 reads CASPPDRDRGRGARYTDTQYF. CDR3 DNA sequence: TGCGCCAGCCCTCCGGACCGGGACAGGGGTCGGGGGGCTAGGTATACAGATACGCAGTATTTT.